The clone carrying this T cell receptor beta chain has at least ten counts. This entry comes from a study of identical twins. TCRdb processed the 5' RACE reads anew with MiXCR; each CDR3 protein has one entry. The sample has 450,000 or so distinct CDR3 sequences; roughly an eighth are singletons. The V gene lost 2 bases and the J gene lost 7 bases, with 11 bases spanning the gap. This CDR3 spans 14 amino acids. These same records also appear under a second study, on yellow fever vaccine responses in identical twins.

This TCR was sampled from a woman in her late teens or twenties in good health. The material sequenced was CD4+ T cells sorted from blood. The chain links TRBV12-3 or TRBV12-4 to TRBJ1-4; D ambiguous. The CDR3 protein is CASSLSGIGEKLFF. The CDR3, as DNA: TGTGCCAGCAGTTTATCTGGGATCGGTGAAAAACTGTTTTTT.